This entry is about one TCR beta chain. Its antigen is currently unknown. The data were obtained in a study of cytomegalovirus exposure and HLA in healthy donors. Turning to the study itself: An early data release held around 80 million unique TCRs from HLA-typed donors.

PCR amplification relied on 60 Vbeta primers (plus 13 Jbeta primers). The assay was immunoSEQ multiplex PCR, and TCRdb's table has in-frame clones only and misses some. The table shows approximately 150,000 clones, with approximately 83% occurring only once. The junction had 6 bases not matched to a gene; V was cut back by 4 bases and J by 4 bases. This CDR3 is built from 14 residues. CDR1 and CDR2 from the germline V gene are SNHLY and FYNNEI. Whole-study findings and limits: A later analysis found most CMV-associated TCR beta chains apparently HLA-restricted. It was shown in a later analysis that HLA-associated TCR beta chains were more clonally expanded than other, equally common chains. Immune exposure information available was restricted to CMV serostatus.

J is TRBJ1-2 and V is TRBV2; 7 bases agree with TRBD1. Specimen: PBMCs. The receptor was derived from a male donor in good health and CMV-seronegative. CDR3: CASSVRQGSYGYTF. CDR3 nucleotide sequence: TGTGCCAGCAGTGTAAGACAGGGAAGCTATGGCTACACCTTC.